This T cell receptor (beta chain) comes out of a study of T cells in localized non-small cell lung cancer. Trimming took 4 bases from V and 4 from J, leaving 7 bases between them. The CDR3 length is 12 residues. Germline-derived CDR1 and CDR2 are LNHDA and SQIVND (reference sequence). Clones were sequenced by immunoSEQ multiplex PCR, and TCRdb holds only the in-frame ones, with some missing. This table holds a few thousand clones, about 31% found once. The TCR sequence derives from a male donor at least 60 years old with stage I lung adenocarcinoma. The sample consisted of lung tumor tissue, taken before any cancer treatment. The V and J genes are TRBV19 and TRBJ1-2, with D possibly TRBD1 on 6 matching bases. CDR3 region: CASSRDIYGYTF. The CDR3 DNA is TGTGCCAGTAGTAGGGACATCTATGGCTACACCTTC.